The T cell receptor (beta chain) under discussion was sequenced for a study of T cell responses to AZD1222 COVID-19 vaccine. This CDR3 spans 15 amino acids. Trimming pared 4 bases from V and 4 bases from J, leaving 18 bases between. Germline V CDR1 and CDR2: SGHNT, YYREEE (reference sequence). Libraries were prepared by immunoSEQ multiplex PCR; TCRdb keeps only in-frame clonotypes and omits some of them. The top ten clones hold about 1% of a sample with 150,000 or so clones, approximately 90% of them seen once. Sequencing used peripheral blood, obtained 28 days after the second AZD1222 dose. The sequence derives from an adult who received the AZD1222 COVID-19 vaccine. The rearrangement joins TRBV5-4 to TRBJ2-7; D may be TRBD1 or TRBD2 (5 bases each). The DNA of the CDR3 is TGTGCCAGCAGCATGTATCGGGACGGATTTTACGAGCAGTACTTC. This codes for CASSMYRDGFYEQYF.